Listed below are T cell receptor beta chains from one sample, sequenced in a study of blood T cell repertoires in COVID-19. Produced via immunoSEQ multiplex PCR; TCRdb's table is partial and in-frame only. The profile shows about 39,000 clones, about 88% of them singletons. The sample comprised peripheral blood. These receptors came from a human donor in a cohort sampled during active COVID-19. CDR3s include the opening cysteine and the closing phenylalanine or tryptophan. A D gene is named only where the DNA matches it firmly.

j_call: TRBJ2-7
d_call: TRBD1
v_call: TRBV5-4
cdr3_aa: CASSRTGTGEAYEQYF

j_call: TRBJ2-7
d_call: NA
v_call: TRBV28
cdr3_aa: CASSSFLLRTGGGEQYF

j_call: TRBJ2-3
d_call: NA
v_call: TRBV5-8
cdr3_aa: CASTYLTDTQYF

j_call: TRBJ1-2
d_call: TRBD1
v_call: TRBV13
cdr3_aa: CASSSYRGLGYGYTF

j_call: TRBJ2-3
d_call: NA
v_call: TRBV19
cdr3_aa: CASSLTGGVTDTQYF

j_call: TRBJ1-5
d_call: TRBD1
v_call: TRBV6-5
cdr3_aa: CASSSRGTGNQPQHF

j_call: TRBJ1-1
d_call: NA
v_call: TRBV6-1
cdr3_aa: CASSENPGGTEAFF

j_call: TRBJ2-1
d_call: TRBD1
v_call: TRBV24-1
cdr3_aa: CATSGGSLDEQFF

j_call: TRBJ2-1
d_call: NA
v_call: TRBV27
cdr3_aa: CASSLTGGPYNEQFF

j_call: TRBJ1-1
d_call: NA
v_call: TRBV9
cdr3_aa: CASSVGGMDTEAFF

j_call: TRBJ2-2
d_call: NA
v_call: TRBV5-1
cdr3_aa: CASSWGPNTGELFF

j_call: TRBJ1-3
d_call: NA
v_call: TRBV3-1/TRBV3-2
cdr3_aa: CASSQDGPFAQSNTIYF

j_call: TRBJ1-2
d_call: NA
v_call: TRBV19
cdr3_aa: CASSITGTAGGYTF

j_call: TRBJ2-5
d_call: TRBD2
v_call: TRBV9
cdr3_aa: CASSSSGGGQETQYF

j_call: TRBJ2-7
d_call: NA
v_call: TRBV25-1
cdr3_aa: CASKPRTDSYEQYF

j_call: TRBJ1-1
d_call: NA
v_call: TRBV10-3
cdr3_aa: CAISEAGIRSYEAFF

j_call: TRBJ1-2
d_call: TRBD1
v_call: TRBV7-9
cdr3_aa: CASSLSPGGDYGYTF

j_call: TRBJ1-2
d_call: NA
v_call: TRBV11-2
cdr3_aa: CASSLLSGDYGYTF

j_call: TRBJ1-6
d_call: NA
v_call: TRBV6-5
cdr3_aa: CASTRDSGRGSPLHF

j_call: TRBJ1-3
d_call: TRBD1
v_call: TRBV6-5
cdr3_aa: CASITGAVGNTIYF

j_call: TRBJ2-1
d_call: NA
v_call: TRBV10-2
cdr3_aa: CATLGGSYNEQFF

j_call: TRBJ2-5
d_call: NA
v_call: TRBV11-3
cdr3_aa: CASSMSFGGPQYF

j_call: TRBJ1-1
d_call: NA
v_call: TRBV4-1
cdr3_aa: CASSPGTQNTEAFF

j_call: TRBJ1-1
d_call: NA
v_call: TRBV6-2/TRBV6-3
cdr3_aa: CASSYTGMNTEAFF

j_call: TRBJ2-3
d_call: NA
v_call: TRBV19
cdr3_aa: CASSDSGRPPTYTDTQYF

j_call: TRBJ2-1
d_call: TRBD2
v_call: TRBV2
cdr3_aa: CASRGLAGMGEQFF

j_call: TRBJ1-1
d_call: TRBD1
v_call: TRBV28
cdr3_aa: CASSPNRGRAFF

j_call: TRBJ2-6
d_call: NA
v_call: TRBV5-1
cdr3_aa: CASSAQGWGANVLTF

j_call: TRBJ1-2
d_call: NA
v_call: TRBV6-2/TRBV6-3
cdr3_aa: CASSYNEYGYTF

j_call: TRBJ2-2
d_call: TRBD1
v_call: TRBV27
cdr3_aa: CASSFRTGPGELFF

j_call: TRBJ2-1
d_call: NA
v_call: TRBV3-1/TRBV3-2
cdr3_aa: CASSLREWQGEQFF

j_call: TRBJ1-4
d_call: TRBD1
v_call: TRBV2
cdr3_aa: CASRREQGNEKLFF

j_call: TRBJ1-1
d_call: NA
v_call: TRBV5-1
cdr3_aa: CASSSGAGPPRDTEAFF

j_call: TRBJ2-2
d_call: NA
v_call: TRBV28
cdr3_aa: CASSPGSLSGTGELFF

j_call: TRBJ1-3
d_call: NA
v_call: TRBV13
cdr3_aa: CASSLVGQGNTIYF

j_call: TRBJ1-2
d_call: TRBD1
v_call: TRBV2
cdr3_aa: CASRGSTGTGGGYTF

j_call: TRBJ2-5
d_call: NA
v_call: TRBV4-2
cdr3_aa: CASSQGEKEHRETQYF

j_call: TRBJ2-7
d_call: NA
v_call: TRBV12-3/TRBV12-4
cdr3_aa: CASMIGGAYEQYF

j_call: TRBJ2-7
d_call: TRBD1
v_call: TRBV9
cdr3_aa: CASSTTGGAYHEQYF

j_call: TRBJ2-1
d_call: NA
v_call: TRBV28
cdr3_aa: CASSPPTPLSQQFF

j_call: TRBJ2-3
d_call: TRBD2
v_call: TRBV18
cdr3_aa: CASSPGAGGTDTQYF

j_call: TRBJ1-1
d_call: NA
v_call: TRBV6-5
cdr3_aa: CASSFSGSHTEAFF

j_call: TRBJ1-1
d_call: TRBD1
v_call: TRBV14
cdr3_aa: CASSQHYRGLNTEAFF

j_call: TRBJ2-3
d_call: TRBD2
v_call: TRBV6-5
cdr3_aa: CASSYASGGFGDTQYF

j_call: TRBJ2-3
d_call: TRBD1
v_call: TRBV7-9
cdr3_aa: CASSLRGGSDTQYF

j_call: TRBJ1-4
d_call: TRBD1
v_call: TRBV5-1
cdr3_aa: CASSQQGGNEKLFF

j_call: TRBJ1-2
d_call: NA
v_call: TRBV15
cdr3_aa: CATSRGAGWGYTF

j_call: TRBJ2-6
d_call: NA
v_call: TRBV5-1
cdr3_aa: CASSGGHLSGANVLTF

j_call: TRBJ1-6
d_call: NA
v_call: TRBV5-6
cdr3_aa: CASSHEAGTNSPLHF

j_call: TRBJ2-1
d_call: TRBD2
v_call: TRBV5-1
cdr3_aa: CASSSLSGGEYNEQFF

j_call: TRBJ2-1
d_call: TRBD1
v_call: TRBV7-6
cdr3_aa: CASSYLGQGRSYNEQFF

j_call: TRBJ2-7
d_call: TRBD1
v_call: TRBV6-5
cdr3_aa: CASSLSRTGREQYF

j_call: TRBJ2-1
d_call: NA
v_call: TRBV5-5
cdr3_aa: CASSWESYNEQFF

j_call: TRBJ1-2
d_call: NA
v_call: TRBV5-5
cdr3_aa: CASSLDGSNYGYTF

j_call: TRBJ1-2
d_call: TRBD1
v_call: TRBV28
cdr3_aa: CASSSSPGQEGGYGYTF

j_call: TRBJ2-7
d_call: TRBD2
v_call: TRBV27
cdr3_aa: CASSPTSSGEPYEQYF

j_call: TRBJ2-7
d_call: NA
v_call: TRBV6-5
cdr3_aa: CASSYVAGQSYEQYF